This TCR beta chain was profiled in a study of blood T cell repertoires in COVID-19. About the study: Collection of acute and convalescent COVID-19 samples took place in the United States, Italy and Spain. PBMCs, B-cell-depleted T cells, or T cells were the source of the cDNA or gDNA that made up the material.

CDR1 is SGHNT, CDR2 YENEEA, per germline. Trimming removed 3 bases at V and 2 bases at J, with 2 bases between. The CDR3 runs to 12 residues. In the study's own analysis: Reference gene primer amplification gave nucleated cell count estimates. TCRdb's table, derived via immunoSEQ multiplex PCR, lists solely in-frame clones and lacks some. The V and J calls and the clone size are those of that table, but D and trimming were determined from the DNA. The sample lists 130,000 to 150,000 clones, 75% to 85% occurring once. What was sequenced was peripheral blood. V gene TRBV11-3 combines with J gene TRBJ2-1, with D unresolved. The sequence was obtained from a man between 60 and 70 years old with active or convalescent COVID-19. The CDR3 DNA follows: TGTGCCAGCAGCTTTACCTACAATGAGCAGTTCTTC. It encodes CASSFTYNEQFF.